What follows are 21 T cell receptor beta chains derived from one specimen sequenced in a study of chemoradiotherapy in HPV16-positive cancers. The data were produced by immunoSEQ multiplex PCR, yet TCRdb's version contains in-frame clones alone and is incomplete. The data show under 15,000 clones, roughly four fifths seen once. Sampling was performed from a patient who underwent chemoradiotherapy. All receptors come from a human donor with HPV-associated anogenital cancer.

The chain combines TRBV10-3 with TRBJ1-2; no clear D. The CDR3 sequence is 15 residues long. Germline V gene sequence: CDR1 ENHRY, CDR2 SYGVKD. The V end was cut by 4 bases, the J end by 4 bases, with 16 bases between. CDR3 in amino acids: CAISVRGVSTYGYTF. CDR3 coding DNA: TGTGCCATCAGTGTTCGGGGTGTGTCAACCTATGGCTACACCTTC.

The chain carries TRBV18 and TRBJ2-2; tentatively, D is TRBD1 (6 bases). The CDR3 totals 15 residues. V lost 4 bases, J lost 5 bases, and 14 bases lay in between. Germline V gene lookup returns CDR1 KGHSH and CDR2 LQKENI. This chain's CDR3 is CASSQTRTGTGELFF. The CDR3 DNA follows: TGTGCCAGCTCACAAACCCGAACAGGGACCGGGGAGCTGTTTTTT.

The gene calls are TRBV19 and TRBJ1-3; D is possibly TRBD1 (5 bases). The CDR3 is made up of 15 amino acids. Germline lookup yields CDR1 LNHDA and CDR2 SQIVND (reference sequence). Trimming shortened V by 8 bases and J by 5 bases, and 19 bases separated the two germline ends. CDR3 amino acids: CASSSAGGGRNTIYF. The CDR3 DNA reads as TGTGCCAGTTCCTCGGCCGGGGGAGGAAGAAACACCATATATTTT.

J is TRBJ1-5 and V is TRBV7-9, with 11 bases matching TRBD1. There are 15 residues in the CDR3. V lost 6 bases to trimming and J lost 9 bases; unmatched junction nucleotides: 10. CDR1 SEHNR and CDR2 FQNEAQ come from the germline V gene (reference sequence). This chain's CDR3 is CASSSTGTGGRPQHF. The CDR3 nucleotides read TGTGCCAGCAGTTCCACCGGGACAGGGGGAAGGCCCCAGCATTTT.

This clone showed up just once. This sequence joins TRBV7-9 and TRBJ2-1; D is tentatively TRBD1 or TRBD2 (5 bases each). The CDR3 is made up of 14 amino acids. Germline lookup yields CDR1 SEHNR and CDR2 FQNEAQ (reference sequence). Trimming shortened V by 0 bases and J by 6 bases, and 9 bases separated the two germline ends. The DNA of the CDR3 is TGTGCCAGCAGCTTAGCACGGGGCGGCAATGAGCAGTTCTTC. It encodes CASSLARGGNEQFF. Combining the CDR3 with reference TRBV7-9 and TRBJ2-1 gives the whole variable domain DTGVSQNPRHKITKRGQNVTFRCDPISEHNRLYWYRQTLGQGPEFLTYFQNEAQLEKSRLLSDRFSAERPKGSFSTLEIQRTEQGDSAMYLCASSLARGGNEQFFGPGTRLTVL.

This chain uses TRBV5-4 with TRBJ2-3; 14 bases agree with TRBD2. Trimming took 4 bases from V and 2 from J; bases not matched to a gene: 6. The CDR3 totals 17 residues. Per the germline V gene, CDR1 is SGHNT and CDR2 is YYREEE (reference sequence). CDR3 in DNA: TGTGCCAGCAGCCCGGGACTAGCGGGGGCCTTCACAGATACGCAGTATTTT. Translating it yields CASSPGLAGAFTDTQYF.

The V and J genes are TRBV10-3 and TRBJ2-3, with 7 positions matching TRBD1. The CDR3 is 14 residues long. CDR1 is ENHRY and CDR2 is SYGVKD in the germline V gene. V lost 2 bases and J lost 3; bases outside the gene matches: 2. CDR3 coding DNA: TGTGCCATCAGTGAGGGGACAGCTACAGATACGCAGTATTTT. Translation: CAISEGTATDTQYF.

A single count supports this clone. The V and J genes are TRBV25-1 and TRBJ2-7; tentative D call: TRBD1 (7 bases). The CDR3 length is 15 residues. CDR1 MGHDK and CDR2 SYGVNS come from the germline V gene. V was trimmed by 1 base and J by 1 base, leaving 11 bases between them. CDR3 amino acids: CASSESQGTSYEQYF. The DNA of the CDR3 is TGTGCCAGCAGTGAATCACAGGGGACTTCCTACGAGCAGTACTTC.

This clone appeared a few times. V is TRBV27 and J is TRBJ1-2; 7 nucleotides match TRBD1. Germline V gene sequence: CDR1 MNHEY, CDR2 SMNVEV (reference sequence). Trimming cost V 4 bases and J 7 bases; bases outside gene matches: 9. The length of the CDR3 is 14 residues. The CDR3 reads CASSWNRDSPGYTF. CDR3 coding DNA: TGTGCCAGCAGTTGGAACCGGGACAGTCCTGGCTACACCTTC.

This clone has a handful of counts. The gene calls are TRBV5-1 and TRBJ1-2; D is unclear. From germline, CDR1 is SGHRS and CDR2 YFSETQ. V lost 1 base to trimming and J lost 2 bases, with 9 bases between them. CDR3 length: 14 amino acids. CDR3 nucleotides: TGCGCCAGCAGCTTGTACAGCCTGAACTATGGCTACACCTTC. This codes for CASSLYSLNYGYTF.

The CDR3 region has the DNA TGTGCCAGCAGCCTAAGTACGGGGGGGGCGAAAGAGACCCAGTACTTC. Amino acid sequence: CASSLSTGGAKETQYF. The genes are TRBV4-2 and TRBJ2-5, with 8 positions matching TRBD2. Germline V gene lookup returns CDR1 LGHNA and CDR2 YNFKEQ. V lost 4 bases, J lost 3 bases, and 10 bases stayed unmatched. The CDR3 covers 16 residues.

The CDR3 coding sequence is TGTGCCAGCAGCTCTCTTACGCTAGGGGTTTCAACTAATGAAAAACTGTTTTTT. Its protein product is CASSSLTLGVSTNEKLFF. This chain uses TRBV5-6 with TRBJ1-4; D may be TRBD1 (5 bases). Between the trimmed V and J ends, which lost 3 bases and 0 bases, there was a span of 18 bases. The germline V gene has CDR1 SGHDT and CDR2 YYEEEE. CDR3 length: 18 residues.

V and J are TRBV30 and TRBJ1-5, with D perhaps matching TRBD1 (5 bases). The CDR3 sequence is 13 residues long. Per germline, CDR1 GTSNPN and CDR2 SVGIG (reference sequence). V lost 2 bases and J lost 6, with 11 bases in between. CDR3 coding DNA: TGTGCCTGGAGTCCGCGGACACTTCAGCCCCAGCATTTT. Amino acids: CAWSPRTLQPQHF.

The chain couples TRBV18 to TRBJ1-3; D is ambiguous. This CDR3 region has 15 residues. Germline V gives CDR1 KGHSH, CDR2 LQKENI. Trimming removed 4 bases at V and 6 bases at J, with 16 bases between. CDR3 nucleotides: TGTGCCAGCTCACAACTCGGAGTTGGGGAAAACACCATATATTTT. This codes for CASSQLGVGENTIYF.

The J gene is TRBJ2-7, the V gene TRBV7-9; D is perhaps TRBD1 (6 bases). Germline-derived CDR1 and CDR2 are SEHNR and FQNEAQ (reference sequence). The CDR3 is made up of 14 amino acids. V shed 4 bases and J shed 3 bases, with 13 bases lying between them. The CDR3 DNA is TGTGCCAGCAGCTCAGACAGGAACTACTACGAGCAGTACTTC. Its translation is CASSSDRNYYEQYF.

This chain connects TRBV5-1 to TRBJ2-7, with D tentatively TRBD2 (6 bases). CDR1 is SGHRS and CDR2 is YFSETQ in the germline V gene. The germline V and J ends were trimmed by 5 bases and 0 bases, with 12 bases remaining between them. CDR3 length: 14 residues. CDR3 sequence reads: CASRQAGSSYEQYF. The CDR3 DNA reads TGCGCCAGCAGACAGGCGGGGAGCTCCTACGAGCAGTACTTC.

J is TRBJ2-7 and V is TRBV18; tentatively, D is TRBD1 (5 bases). The V end was cut by 2 bases, the J end by 3 bases, with 14 bases between. This CDR3 region has 15 residues. The germline gives CDR1 KGHSH, CDR2 LQKENI. CDR3 sequence reads: CASSPGMGRGYEQYF. CDR3 in DNA: TGTGCCAGCTCACCAGGGATGGGTAGGGGCTACGAGCAGTACTTC.

This clone showed up just a few times. The J gene is TRBJ2-3, the V gene TRBV19; D is unresolved. Trimming stripped 7 bases from V and 1 base from J, with 21 bases between. The CDR3 has 17 amino acids. Germline CDR1 is LNHDA and CDR2 is SQIVND (reference sequence). This CDR3 is CASTPSMASGRTDTQYF. The CDR3 DNA reads as TGTGCCAGTACCCCCTCTATGGCTTCCGGGCGCACAGATACGCAGTATTTT.

This clone appeared a single time. The rearrangement joins TRBV5-7 to TRBJ1-1; D may be TRBD1 (5 bases). TRBV5-7 has ORF status, its function being uncertain. The CDR3 consists of 16 residues. V gave up 4 bases and J gave up 5 bases, with 21 bases separating them. CDR3 nucleotide sequence: TGTGCCAGCAGCCCCCCTTGGAGGGGTTGTCGGACTGAAGCTTTCTTT. Translation gives CASSPPWRGCRTEAFF.

The chain couples TRBV4-1 to TRBJ1-5; the D gene is possibly TRBD1 (5 bases). This CDR3 has 17 residues. Per the germline V gene, CDR1 is MGHRA and CDR2 is YSYEKL. V was shortened by 0 bases and J by 0 bases, with 12 bases between the two germline ends. CDR3 sequence: CASSQDFGTDSNQPQHF. In nucleotides, the CDR3 is TGCGCCAGCAGCCAAGATTTTGGGACCGATAGCAATCAGCCCCAGCATTTT.

The rearrangement joins TRBV19 to TRBJ2-6; D is uncertain. This CDR3 region has 14 residues. Per the germline V gene, CDR1 is LNHDA and CDR2 is SQIVND (reference sequence). V was shortened by 7 bases and J by 0 bases, with 7 bases between the two germline ends. The CDR3 reads CASNSFSGANVLTF. The CDR3 nucleotides are TGTGCCAGTAATTCCTTCTCTGGGGCCAACGTCCTGACTTTC.